This is a list of T cell receptor beta chains from one sample in a study of metastatic and nonmetastatic thyroid tumors. TCRdb used MiXCR to call clones anew from the PCR reads. The sample has some 31,000 clones; 7.4% are singletons. Sequencing input: blood. Receptors originate from a female donor with papillary thyroid cancer or a benign thyroid nodule (not recorded which). Some clones in this sample may be carry-over from other donors' samples. Each CDR3 is given with its conserved first and last residue. Fields, in order: clone size, J gene, CDR3 length, V gene, CDR3 protein. Not all rows give a size; the values are once, few, many and, for expanded clones, a class.

size: many
J: TRBJ1-2
length: 16
V: TRBV4-1
CDR3: CASSQAGTGSNYGYTF

size: many
J: TRBJ1-1
length: 16
V: TRBV6-5
CDR3: CASSYSVGLPHTEAFF

size: many
J: TRBJ2-1
length: 16
V: TRBV14
CDR3: CASRLSKRGGVNEQFF

size: many
J: TRBJ2-1
length: 16
V: TRBV28
CDR3: CASSNEVGYDNNEQFF

size: many
J: TRBJ1-2
length: 13
V: TRBV9
CDR3: CASSVNRGGGYTF

size: many
J: TRBJ1-5
length: 14
V: TRBV20-1
CDR3: CSVRHPASNQPQHF

size: many
J: TRBJ2-1
length: 14
V: TRBV2
CDR3: CASSGPRVGNEQFF

size: once
J: TRBJ2-2
length: 19
V: TRBV9
CDR3: CASSGLAGGPCANTGELFF

size: many
J: TRBJ1-2
length: 15
V: TRBV9
CDR3: CASSYEGQGGSGYTF

size: many
J: TRBJ1-1
length: 14
V: TRBV20-1
CDR3: CSARTGTPGTEAFF

size: many
J: TRBJ1-5
length: 13
V: TRBV20-1
CDR3: CSATDRDYQPQHF

size: many
J: TRBJ2-5
length: 15
V: TRBV7-7
CDR3: CASSLVGQGTETQYF

size: many
J: TRBJ2-5
length: 15
V: TRBV4-1
CDR3: CASSQDRSRAETQYF

size: many
J: TRBJ2-1
length: 12
V: TRBV30
CDR3: CAWSPDQGKQFF

size: many
J: TRBJ2-1
length: 13
V: TRBV27
CDR3: CASSLRGYNEQFF

size: many
J: TRBJ1-1
length: 11
V: TRBV20-1
CDR3: CSASLGPAAFF

size: many
J: TRBJ2-1
length: 15
V: TRBV14
CDR3: CASSQAGGFYNEQFF

size: many
J: TRBJ1-2
length: 15
V: TRBV4-3
CDR3: CASSQGLVSTYGYTF

size: many
J: TRBJ2-1
length: 15
V: TRBV20-1
CDR3: CSARIGSSGSGEQFF

size: many
J: TRBJ1-2
length: 13
V: TRBV7-9
CDR3: CATERTEPDGYTF

size: many
J: TRBJ2-3
length: 13
V: TRBV9
CDR3: CASSGAGGDTQYF

size: many
J: TRBJ2-3
length: 14
V: TRBV2
CDR3: CASKETGYSDTQYF

size: many
J: TRBJ2-7
length: 15
V: TRBV2
CDR3: CASSEVAGGGYEQYF

size: many
J: TRBJ1-6
length: 14
V: TRBV27
CDR3: CASSFVVRGSPLHF

size: many
J: TRBJ1-4
length: 17
V: TRBV30
CDR3: CAWSLGTGGVRPEKLFF

size: many
J: TRBJ1-1
length: 13
V: TRBV18
CDR3: CASSPQRNTEAFF

size: many
J: TRBJ2-2
length: 13
V: TRBV30
CDR3: CAWNSGNAGELFF

size: many
J: TRBJ1-1
length: 16
V: TRBV13
CDR3: CASSLNWGLGRTEAFF

size: many
J: TRBJ2-1
length: 14
V: TRBV2
CDR3: CASSEALGRGEQFF

size: many
J: TRBJ1-6
length: 16
V: TRBV2
CDR3: CASSGRVVSRNSPLHF

size: many
J: TRBJ2-3
length: 15
V: TRBV20-1
CDR3: CSARLDWPSTDTQYF

size: medium-sized
J: TRBJ1-5
length: 12
V: TRBV6-1
CDR3: CASRVPNQPQHF

size: many
J: TRBJ2-3
length: 18
V: TRBV25-1
CDR3: CASSGIAGGFIRTDTQYF

size: many
J: TRBJ2-3
length: 15
V: TRBV2
CDR3: CASSASGVGTDTQYF

size: many
J: TRBJ2-3
length: 13
V: TRBV20-1
CDR3: CSATRPGGDTQYF

size: few
J: TRBJ2-4
length: 16
V: TRBV7-2
CDR3: CASSLIGGSRGNIQYF

size: -
J: TRBJ1-1
length: 13
V: TRBV6-1
CDR3: CASRGDSYTEAFF

size: many
J: TRBJ1-3
length: 15
V: TRBV7-2
CDR3: CASSLTGGPGNTIYF

size: few
J: TRBJ2-1
length: 16
V: TRBV27
CDR3: CASSTYLGLVHNEQFF

size: many
J: TRBJ2-7
length: 15
V: TRBV3-1
CDR3: CASSQDGLAGARQYF

size: many
J: TRBJ2-1
length: 13
V: TRBV11-1
CDR3: CASSSGPRNEQFF

size: -
J: TRBJ2-5
length: 16
V: TRBV20-1
CDR3: CSGGLAGDRYQETQYF

size: -
J: TRBJ2-7
length: 19
V: TRBV11-2
CDR3: CASSLFVRVSPHGTYEQYF